The clone carrying this T cell receptor (beta chain) showed up many times. Its antigen is unidentified. The sample comes from a study of CD8+CD57+ T cells in acquired aplastic anemia. Background on the study: 3 to 4 ug was the average amount of DNA from sorted CD4+ and CD8+ cells.

Sequencing was done on patients that had shown CD8+CD57+ cell expansion by flow cytometry. Genomic DNA, serving as template, underwent TCR beta VDJ and CDR3 profiling. MiXCR, run by TCRdb on the reads, gives a single entry per CDR3 protein. The table has about 470,000 distinct CDR3 sequences, about a third seen once. Per the germline V gene, CDR1 is ENHRY and CDR2 is SYGVKD. This CDR3 comprises 13 residues. V lost 10 bases and J 4 bases, leaving 16 bases between the germline ends. Study-wide results and limits: Patients were compared with controls for CD8+ Simpson's diversity, and no significant difference emerged. Between patients and controls, 25 to 35 CD8+ CDR3 sequences were found in common.

V usage is TRBV10-3 and J usage is TRBJ1-1, with a possible D match to TRBD1 (5 bases). The sample taken for sequencing was sorted CD4+, CD8+, or CD8+CD57+ T cells (not recorded which) from PBMCs. The sequence was collected from a human donor with aplastic anemia. The CDR3 DNA reads as TGTGCCAGCAGGCCGGGGCTGCCCACTGAAGCTTTCTTT. Translation: CASRPGLPTEAFF.